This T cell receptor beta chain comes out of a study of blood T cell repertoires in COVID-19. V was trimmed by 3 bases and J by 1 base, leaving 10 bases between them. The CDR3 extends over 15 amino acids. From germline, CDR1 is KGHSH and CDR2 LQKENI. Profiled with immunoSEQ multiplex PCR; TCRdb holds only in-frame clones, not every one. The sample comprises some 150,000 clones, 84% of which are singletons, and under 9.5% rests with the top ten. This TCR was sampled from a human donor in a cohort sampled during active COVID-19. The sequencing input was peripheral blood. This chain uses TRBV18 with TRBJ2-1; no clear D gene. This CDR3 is CASSPRLESYNEQFF. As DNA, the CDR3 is TGTGCCAGCTCACCTAGACTCGAATCCTACAATGAGCAGTTCTTC.